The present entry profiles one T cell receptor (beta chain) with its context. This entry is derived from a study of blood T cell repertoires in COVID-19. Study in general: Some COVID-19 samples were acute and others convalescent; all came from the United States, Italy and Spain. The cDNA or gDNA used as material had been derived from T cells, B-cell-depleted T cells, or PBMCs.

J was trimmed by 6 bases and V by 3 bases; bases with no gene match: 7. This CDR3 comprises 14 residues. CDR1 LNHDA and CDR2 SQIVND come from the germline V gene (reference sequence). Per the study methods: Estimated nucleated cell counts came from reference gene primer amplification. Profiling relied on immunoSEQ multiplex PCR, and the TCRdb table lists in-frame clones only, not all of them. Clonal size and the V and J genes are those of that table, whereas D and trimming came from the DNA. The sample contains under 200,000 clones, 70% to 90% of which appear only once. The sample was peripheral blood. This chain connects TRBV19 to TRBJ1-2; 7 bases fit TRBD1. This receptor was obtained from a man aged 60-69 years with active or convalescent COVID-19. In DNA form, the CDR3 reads TGTGCCAGTAGTATCAAGGGACAGTCAGATGGCTACACCTTC. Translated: CASSIKGQSDGYTF.